This T cell receptor (beta chain) was identified in a study of T cell repertoires in cytomegalovirus infection. This clonotype has a count of ten or more. Its antigen is not identified. The CDR3 is made up of 16 amino acids. Trimming took off 6 bases at V and 7 bases at J, with 24 bases between the two ends. Germline V gives CDR1 MDHEN, CDR2 SYDVKM. TCRdb independently ran MiXCR on the reads; one entry per CDR3 protein. This sample has under 150,000 distinct CDR3 sequences, with roughly 9% found just once. Study-level findings and limits: Individuals carrying CMV plus the relevant HLA were identified by cumulative frequency of public TCR beta families.

The origin of this receptor is a human donor in good health (CMV status not recorded). Some clones in this sample may be carry-over from other donors' samples. V gene TRBV28 combines with J gene TRBJ1-1, with no clear D. Sequenced material: PBMCs. The CDR3 sequence is CASRIPRTLGKGEAFF. CDR3 bases: TGTGCCAGCAGGATCCCCCGGACCCTGGGAAAGGGTGAAGCTTTCTTT.